Below, one T cell receptor (beta chain) is given with its context. This clonotype was observed many times. Its specific antigen is unknown. Nothing much larger sits one base from this clone, and base qualities are not available. A constant-region primer and ProtoScript II reverse transcriptase were used to reverse-transcribe TCRbeta-specific cDNA from 500 ng total RNA. Construction of the TCRbeta libraries relied on three nested rounds of multiplex PCR, following a slightly modified ARM-PCR procedure. Each of the first two PCR rounds ran for approximately 10 cycles and used multiplex TRBV1-TRBV30 forward primers together with a Cbeta reverse primer. Sample barcodes and Illumina adapters were attached in a final 25-cycle PCR using Deep VentR polymerase. Amplicons of 200-500 bp were gel-purified with a QIAquick gel extraction kit before sequencing. TCRbeta amplicons were sequenced on an Illumina HiSeq 2500 with 250-bp paired-end reads. The authors' pipeline ran thus. To recover full CDR3 sequences, reads were quality-trimmed using Trimmomatic v0.33 and paired reads were then merged using FLASH v1.2.11. V, D and J germline segments were assigned to the rearranged TCRbeta sequences using MiGEC v1.2.1b. Clonotype statistics, along with Shannon-Wiener diversity indices, were calculated using VDJtools v1.0.0. Except for diversity analysis, only the 250 most abundant clonotypes of each sample were used in subsequent analyses to reduce sampling bias. TCRdb itself trimmed the public reads at Q25 with fastp, ran MiXCR and retained productive beta chains. Each entry is one CDR3 protein sequence, shown with its most common DNA and genes. The authors' filters were not applied to this entry. In this sample the table shows approximately 340,000 distinct CDR3 sequences, approximately 64% of which occur a single time. 5.5% to 8% of the sample comes from the top ten.

The sample originates from a study of tumor-infiltrating lymphocytes in primary liver carcinoma (dated by TCRdb to about 2017). About the investigation overall: Surgical resection was performed in China between late 2015 and early 2016 on about 5 patients with histopathologically diagnosed primary liver carcinoma. Of the five patients (three men and two women, aged 30 to 69 years), four had hepatocellular carcinoma and one had combined HCC and intrahepatic cholangiocarcinoma. The tumors of the five patients were staged as T1-T3 N0M0, with maximum diameters ranging from roughly 4.2 to 10 cm. Each sample produced about 3.5 to 7.13 million productive TCRbeta reads, and read depth showed no significant difference between tissue types. Across five regions of each liver tumor, along with adjacent normal tissue and blood, the study brought together TCRbeta repertoire sequencing, expression microarrays and whole-exome sequencing. TCRbeta repertoire sequencing covered about 35 specimens from 5 patients: roughly 25 tumor regions, 5 adjacent noncancerous liver tissues and 5 peripheral blood samples. Repertoires from technical replicates were highly reproducible, with mean shared-clone rates near 0.89 and correlation coefficients above 0.95.

Blood RNA was extracted from unsorted whole blood using TRIzol reagent, and germline DNA was obtained with the DNeasy Blood & Tissue kit. At the time of sampling, the patients were treatment-naive and had chronic HBV infection. Four milliliters of peripheral blood were collected into K2EDTA tubes before surgery. Broader findings and caveats from the paper: Only a few patients were included in the study, and the authors note that the findings should be validated in a larger study. Only the TCR beta chain was sequenced, so true repertoire diversity is likely underestimated because unpaired alpha chains were not captured. The top 250 clones made up a significantly larger repertoire fraction in tumors than in blood (p = 0.039). Bulk unsorted samples precluded comparing CD4+ and CD8+ T cell repertoires. Consistent with antigen-driven expansion, pairs of tumor regions showed higher repertoire overlap (mean roughly 35%) than either tumor-adjacent pairs (roughly 17%) or tumor-blood pairs (roughly 14%).

From cysteine to phenylalanine, the CDR3 is 12 amino acids long. Just the 36-base CDR3 DNA is kept, in frame starting at base 1. V is cut by 5 bases and J by 7 bases, and the space between the germline ends is 8 bases. Taken from the germline V gene (reference sequence), the CDR1 and CDR2 loops are SGHAT and FQDESV. This clonotype was obtained from a man in his forties or fifties with primary liver carcinoma and hepatitis B virus infection. This chain joins TRBV11-1 to TRBJ2-2; there is no confident call for the D gene. Sequenced material: peripheral blood. The CDR3 reads as follows: CASSLLGGELFF. DNA sequence: TGTGCCAGCAGCCTCCTTGGCGGGGAGCTGTTTTTT.